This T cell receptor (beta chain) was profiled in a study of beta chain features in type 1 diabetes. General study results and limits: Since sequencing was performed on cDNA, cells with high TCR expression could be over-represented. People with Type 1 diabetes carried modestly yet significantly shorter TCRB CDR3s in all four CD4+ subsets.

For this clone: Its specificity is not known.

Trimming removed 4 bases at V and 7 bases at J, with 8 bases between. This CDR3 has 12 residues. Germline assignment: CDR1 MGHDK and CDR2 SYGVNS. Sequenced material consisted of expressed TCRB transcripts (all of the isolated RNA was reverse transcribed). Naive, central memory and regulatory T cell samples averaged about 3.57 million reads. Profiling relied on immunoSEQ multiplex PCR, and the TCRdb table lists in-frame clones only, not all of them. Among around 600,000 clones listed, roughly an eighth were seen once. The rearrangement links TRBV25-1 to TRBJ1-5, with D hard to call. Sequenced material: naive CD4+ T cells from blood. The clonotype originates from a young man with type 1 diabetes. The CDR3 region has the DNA TGTGCCAGCAGTGGCGGGGTGCAGCCCCAGCATTTT. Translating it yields CASSGGVQPQHF.